Listed here is a single T cell receptor beta chain. Antigen: not known. The sample originates from a study of blood T cells in healthy people across ages. The wider study: Per two T cells, template switching captured roughly one barcoded beta molecule.

Germline values: CDR1 SGHNT, CDR2 YYREEE (reference sequence). The V end was cut by 5 bases, the J end by 0 bases, with 18 bases between. The CDR3 totals 17 residues. Per-sample yields of isolated PBMCs were at least 6.5 million. A J-beta primer mix and a sample-barcoded 5' primer were used in a second PCR of roughly 6 to 11 cycles. TCRdb re-derived calls from the 5' RACE reads in MiXCR, one entry per CDR3 protein. The sample shows around 1.5 million distinct CDR3 sequences, about 35% of them seen only once. Study-level results: While age rose, TCR beta diversity per million T cells dropped in a roughly linear way. The donors' CMV status was not determined, possibly confounding changes in expanded clonotypes.

Input material: blood. This chain uses TRBV5-4 with TRBJ2-1; D not certain. This clonotype was obtained from a woman in her thirties in good health. Here the CDR3 reads CASSPQVGPSSYNEQFF. Here the CDR3 DNA reads TGTGCCAGCAGTCCTCAGGTCGGGCCTTCCTCCTACAATGAGCAGTTCTTC.